The entry below describes one TCR beta chain. The clone's antigen remains unknown. Base-call qualities are not available, and no considerably larger clone is one nucleotide away. These data are taken from a study of control samples from healthy donors and cancer patients (dated by TCRdb to 2020 to 2021). Measured from the cysteine to the phenylalanine, the CDR3 is 15 residues long. Just CDR3 DNA is preserved here, 45 bases in frame from base 1. The germline V gene (reference sequence) provides CDR1 PRHDT and CDR2 FYEKMQ. Relative to germline, V is 1 base shorter and J is 8 bases shorter, with 15 bases between their ends. Library construction relied on the immunoSEQ multiplex PCR assay. The table comes from immuneACCESS by way of TCRdb, which keeps in-frame sequences with V and J called. Part of the clones is missing from these tables; in studies checked, under half for an unresolved V gene and the rest for unknown reasons. The sample table shows approximately 50,000 clones, and more than 75% are seen once. 10% to 15% of the sample comes from the top ten.

This clonotype originated in a woman aged 55-75 years with lung cancer. The receptor chain draws on TRBV13 and TRBJ2-4; a weak D assignment points to TRBD1 (7 bases agree). Sequencing was done on a sample of PBMCs. CDR3 reads: CASSLVWRGQDIQYF. The DNA reads TGTGCCAGCAGCTTAGTCTGGAGGGGGCAGGACATTCAGTACTTC.